These 16 T cell receptor beta chains were all obtained from the same sample, sequenced in a study of blood T cell repertoires in COVID-19. The method was immunoSEQ multiplex PCR; TCRdb's version includes in-frame clones alone and lacks a portion of them. The sample shows under 300,000 clones, 75% to 90% of them seen only once. The specimen was peripheral blood. These receptors came from a man aged 45-65 years with acute or convalescent COVID-19.

Regarding this clone: Mismatch with germline at one junction end may stem from a read error. The chain is built from TRBV29-1 and TRBJ2-3; 8 positions agree with TRBD1. The CDR3 is 14 amino acids. CDR1 is SQVTM and CDR2 is ANQGSEA in the germline V gene. The CDR3 is CSVEGQVGTYTQYF. CDR3 sequence (DNA): TGCAGCGTAGAGGGACAGGTTGGCACATATACGCAGTATTTT.

The rearrangement links TRBV5-1 to TRBJ2-5, with 7 nucleotides matching TRBD1. Unmatched junction bases numbered 4, after V lost 1 base and J lost 4 bases. The CDR3 runs 14 residues. Germline V gene data show CDR1 as SGHRS and CDR2 as YFSETQ. CDR3 nucleotides: TGCGCCAGCAGCTTGAGAGGGGGCTCAGAGACCCAGTACTTC. This codes for CASSLRGGSETQYF.

V is TRBV6-4 and J is TRBJ1-1, with D possibly matching TRBD1 (6 bases). The germline CDR1 and CDR2 sequences are MRHNA and SNTAGT. The CDR3 sequence is 15 residues long. V gave up 6 bases and J gave up 3 bases, with 17 bases separating them. DNA for the CDR3: TGTGCCAGCAGACAGGATGGGGGCGTGTACACTGAAGCTTTCTTT. Its translation is CASRQDGGVYTEAFF.

The V gene is TRBV10-3, the J gene TRBJ1-1, with TRBD1 as a possible D gene (6 bases). Germline CDR1 and CDR2: ENHRY and SYGVKD. The CDR3 covers 11 residues. V was cut by 0 bases and J by 10 bases, with 6 bases left in between. The CDR3 sequence is CAISESGGAFF. CDR3 DNA sequence: TGTGCCATCAGTGAGTCAGGGGGAGCTTTCTTT.

The rearrangement links TRBV10-3 to TRBJ1-3; a possible D gene is TRBD1 (5 bases). The V end lost 4 bases, the J end lost 3 bases, and 19 bases lay between the germline ends. Germline assignment: CDR1 ENHRY and CDR2 SYGVKD. The CDR3 runs 17 residues. The CDR3 nucleotides are TGTGCCATCAGTGCGTGGTTGCGCAGGGAACATGGAAACACCATATATTTT. Amino acid sequence: CAISAWLRREHGNTIYF.

The chain recombines TRBV11-2 with TRBJ1-4; D possibly corresponds to TRBD1 (6 bases). Germline V CDR1 and CDR2: SGHAT, FQNNGV. The CDR3 runs 16 residues. The V and J ends lost 2 bases and 5 bases respectively, with 15 bases between them. The CDR3 sequence is CASSLLSDRSNEKLFF. The CDR3 DNA reads TGTGCCAGCAGCTTATTGAGCGACAGGAGCAATGAAAAACTGTTTTTT.

This rearrangement joins TRBV11-1 to TRBJ2-7, with D perhaps matching TRBD1 (7 bases). This CDR3 comprises 12 residues. Trimming removed 11 bases from V and 3 bases from J, with 14 bases in between. Germline loops: CDR1 SGHAT, CDR2 FQDESV (reference sequence). The CDR3 region has the DNA TGTGCCTCGGGGGACAGCCACTACGAGCAGTACTTC. It encodes CASGDSHYEQYF.

V gene TRBV9 combines with J gene TRBJ1-3, with TRBD1 matching over 8 bases. Germline CDR1 and CDR2: SGDLS and YYNGEE. The CDR3 spans 17 residues. The V and J ends lost 3 bases and 4 bases, in that order; junction bases with no gene match: 12. This CDR3 is CASSEDRVFSKGNTIYF. CDR3 DNA: TGTGCCAGCAGCGAGGACAGGGTTTTTTCGAAAGGAAACACCATATATTTT.

The rearrangement joins TRBV3-1 (or the pseudogene TRBV3-2) to TRBJ1-3; possibly TRBD1 for D (5 bases). The germline gives CDR1 LGHDT, CDR2 YNNKEL (reference sequence). V was cut by 8 bases and J by 2 bases, with 13 bases left in between. The CDR3 is 14 residues long. CDR3 loop: CASRGVGPGNTIYF. Written as DNA, the CDR3 is TGTGCCAGCCGCGGCGTGGGGCCTGGAAACACCATATATTTT.

This chain connects TRBV18 to TRBJ2-2; 7 positions agree with TRBD1. V lost 5 bases to trimming and J lost 3 bases; unmatched junction nucleotides: 12. The germline V gene encodes CDR1 KGHSH and CDR2 LQKENI. The CDR3 is 17 amino acids. The CDR3 loop is CASSSGEGAIHTGELFF. The CDR3 nucleotides are TGTGCCAGCTCATCTGGAGAGGGGGCCATTCACACCGGGGAGCTGTTTTTT.

This chain joins TRBV27 and TRBJ1-6; unclear D gene. Trimming took 6 bases from V and 2 from J, leaving 8 bases between them. CDR1 and CDR2 (germline): MNHEY, SMNVEV (reference sequence). This CDR3 comprises 14 residues. This CDR3 is CASRRGPYNSPLHF. The CDR3 nucleotides are TGTGCCAGCAGGCGCGGGCCCTATAATTCACCCCTCCACTTT.

The rearrangement uses TRBV24-1 and TRBJ2-1, with TRBD1 identical over 11 bases. The length of the CDR3 is 17 residues. Per germline, CDR1 KGHDR and CDR2 SFDVKD. V shed 3 bases, J shed 0 bases, and the junction held 3 bases outside the gene matches. The CDR3 region has the DNA TGTGCCACCAGTGATGGACAGGGGGCTAGCTCCTACAATGAGCAGTTCTTC. Its translation: CATSDGQGASSYNEQFF.

This rearrangement joins TRBV18 to TRBJ2-2; no clear D gene. The CDR3 sequence is 14 residues long. CDR1 is KGHSH, CDR2 LQKENI, per germline. The germline V and J ends were trimmed by 2 bases and 2 bases, with 6 bases remaining between them. As DNA, the CDR3 is TGTGCCAGCTCACCAAGCTTAAACACCGGGGAGCTGTTTTTT. It codes for CASSPSLNTGELFF. Filled out from reference TRBV18 and TRBJ2-2, the complete variable domain reads NAGVMQNPRHLVRRRGQEARLRCSPMKGHSHVYWYRQLPEEGLKFMVYLQKENIIDESGMPKERFSAEFPKEGPSILRIQQVVRGDSAAYFCASSPSLNTGELFFGEGSRLTVL.

The J gene is TRBJ1-5, the V gene TRBV12-3 or TRBV12-4; D ambiguous. Trimming stripped 5 bases from V and 1 base from J, with 6 bases between. The CDR3 length is 13 residues. In DNA, the CDR3 is TGTGCCAGCAGTCAACAGAGCAATCAGCCCCAGCATTTT. Its translation: CASSQQSNQPQHF.

This rearrangement joins TRBV5-6 to TRBJ2-1, with D possibly TRBD2 on 6 matching bases. The CDR3 sequence is 14 residues long. The germline gives CDR1 SGHDT, CDR2 YYEEEE. Trimming shortened V by 4 bases and J by 10 bases, and 18 bases separated the two germline ends. The CDR3 loop is CASSPRTTFGEQFF. CDR3 bases: TGTGCCAGCAGCCCCCGGACTACCTTCGGGGAGCAGTTCTTC.

The rearrangement joins TRBV30 to TRBJ1-2; perhaps TRBD1 as D (5 bases). CDR3 length: 11 residues. Germline V gene sequence: CDR1 GTSNPN, CDR2 SVGIG (reference sequence). Between the trimmed V and J ends, which lost 5 bases and 8 bases, there was a span of 12 bases. CDR3 bases: TGTGCCTGGGACGGGGGAGGGGGCTACACCTTC. Translation gives CAWDGGGGYTF.